This T cell receptor (beta chain) was recovered during a study of blood T cell repertoires in COVID-19. Using immunoSEQ multiplex PCR, the repertoire was profiled, and TCRdb retains in-frame clones only, with some absent. The sample comprises some 520,000 clones, 89% of which are singletons, and about 0.91% rests with the top ten. The CDR3 sequence is 18 residues long. The source is a man between 18 and 29 years old with COVID-19, enrolled during active disease. Sequences were obtained from peripheral blood. This chain connects TRBV21-1 to TRBJ2-5; no check of the table's D call, TRBD2, against the DNA was made. TRBV21-1 counts as a pseudogene. The CDR3 DNA is TGTGCCAGCAGCAAAGGGGAAAAGGAGGGCGAGTACCAAGAGACCCAGTACTTC. Residues: CASSKGEKEGEYQETQYF.